Shown below are 27 T cell receptor beta chains from a single sample sequenced in a study of graft-versus-host responses after intestinal transplantation. Using immunoSEQ multiplex PCR, the repertoire was profiled, and TCRdb retains in-frame clones only, with some absent. The repertoire holds roughly 50,000 clones, roughly 91% seen once, with roughly 2.7% in the top ten. For these TCRs, the target antigens are not known. Sequencing was performed on unstimulated CD4+ T cells sorted from spleen or lymph node cells, taken before transplant. The receptor source for this set is a human donor who was the organ donor for an intestinal transplant.

This clone was found a few times. The chain is built from TRBV6-5 and TRBJ1-2; tentative D call: TRBD1 (6 bases). Germline CDR1 is MNHEY and CDR2 is SVGAGI. CDR3 size: 11 residues. Trimming took 8 bases from V and 7 from J, leaving 11 bases between them. The CDR3 here is CASGGAGGYTF. CDR3 DNA: TGTGCCAGCGGGGGGGCGGGTGGCTACACCTTC.

The chain carries TRBV28 and TRBJ2-7; weak D call: TRBD1 (6 bases). V was cut by 6 bases and J by 3 bases, with 15 bases left in between. CDR1 is MDHEN, CDR2 SYDVKM, per germline. There are 14 residues in the CDR3. The CDR3 region has the DNA TGTGCCAGCAGCCAGGGGTCCCTCTACTACGAGCAGTACTTC. This gives the protein CASSQGSLYYEQYF.

The chain carries TRBV30 and TRBJ1-6; D not certain. Germline V gives CDR1 GTSNPN, CDR2 SVGIG (reference sequence). V dropped 4 bases and J dropped 2 bases, with 6 bases sitting between them. This CDR3 is built from 13 residues. CDR3 in DNA: TGTGCCTGGAAGATCCCCTATAATTCACCCCTCCACTTT. This encodes CAWKIPYNSPLHF.

The J gene is TRBJ2-3, the V gene TRBV7-2; 9 positions match TRBD2. The CDR3 extends over 12 amino acids. Germline lookup yields CDR1 SGHTA and CDR2 FQGNSA. With 2 bases clipped from V and 14 bases from J, the junction kept 5 bases outside the gene matches. The CDR3 is CASSLRAGGWYF. The DNA for the CDR3 is TGTGCCAGCAGCTTAAGAGCGGGAGGTTGGTATTTT.

The rearrangement links TRBV10-3 to TRBJ2-5; perhaps TRBD1 as D (5 bases). The CDR3 spans 12 residues. Trimming took off 3 bases at V and 3 bases at J, with 5 bases between the two ends. Germline V gives CDR1 ENHRY, CDR2 SYGVKD. The CDR3: CAISDREETQYF. CDR3 DNA sequence: TGTGCCATCAGTGACAGGGAAGAGACCCAGTACTTC.

V and J are TRBV30 and TRBJ1-3; D unresolved. Germline lookup yields CDR1 GTSNPN and CDR2 SVGIG (reference sequence). V shed 0 bases and J shed 4 bases, with 10 bases lying between them. The CDR3 totals 14 residues. The CDR3, as DNA: TGTGCCTGGAGTGTGTCCGGGTTCGGAAACACCATATATTTT. Its protein is CAWSVSGFGNTIYF.

The rearrangement uses TRBV25-1 and TRBJ2-5; D not certain. The germline V and J ends were trimmed by 1 base and 4 bases, with 7 bases remaining between them. Germline CDR1 reads MGHDK; CDR2 reads SYGVNS. The CDR3 totals 13 residues. Here the CDR3 reads CASSEWALETQYF. The CDR3 nucleotides are TGTGCCAGCAGTGAATGGGCCCTAGAGACCCAGTACTTC.

J is TRBJ2-6 and V is TRBV7-3; 11 bases are shared with TRBD2. This CDR3 region has 19 residues. V trimming: 6 bases; J trimming: 4 bases; junction bases outside the gene matches: 14. CDR1 is SGHTA and CDR2 is FQGTGA in the germline V gene. CDR3: CASSQIAGGPKAGANVLTF. In DNA form, the CDR3 reads TGTGCCAGCAGTCAAATAGCGGGAGGGCCTAAGGCCGGGGCCAACGTCCTGACTTTC.

The chain recombines TRBV30 with TRBJ2-5; D is unresolved. CDR1 is GTSNPN, CDR2 SVGIG, per germline (reference sequence). Trimming removed 0 bases from V and 2 bases from J, with 10 bases in between. This CDR3 is 14 amino acids long. The CDR3: CAWSVLRSQETQYF. Here the CDR3 DNA reads TGTGCCTGGAGTGTACTCAGGAGTCAAGAGACCCAGTACTTC.

The chain is built from TRBV6-8 and TRBJ1-5, with D hard to call. V was cut by 0 bases and J by 4 bases, with 7 bases left in between. The CDR3 extends over 14 amino acids. Germline assignment: CDR1 MNHGY and CDR2 SAAAGT. CDR3 DNA: TGTGCCAGCAGTTACTCGAGGTCAAATCAGCCCCAGCATTTT. This gives the protein CASSYSRSNQPQHF.

The chain uses TRBV4-1 and TRBJ1-2, with 9 nucleotides matching TRBD1. The CDR3 extends over 15 amino acids. Germline CDR1 is MGHRA and CDR2 is YSYEKL. J lost 4 bases, V lost 0 bases, and 3 bases had no gene match. CDR3 sequence reads: CASSQDGGQGYGYTF. CDR3 bases: TGCGCCAGCAGCCAAGATGGGGGACAGGGCTATGGCTACACCTTC.

The CDR3 DNA reads as TGTGCCAGCAGTTCGCTAGCGGGAGCATCCGAGCAGTACTTC. This gives the protein CASSSLAGASEQYF. The gene calls are TRBV28 and TRBJ2-7, with TRBD2 identical over 10 bases. The CDR3 spans 14 residues. The trim removed 4 bases at V and 6 bases at J, leaving 6 bases unmatched. Germline V gene data show CDR1 as MDHEN and CDR2 as SYDVKM. Complete variable domain (other parts from reference TRBV28 and TRBJ2-7): DVKVTQSSRYLVKRTGEKVFLECVQDMDHENMFWYRQDPGLGLRLIYFSYDVKMKEKGDIPEGYSVSREKKERFSLILESASTNQTSMYLCASSSLAGASEQYFGPGTRLTVT.

The genes are TRBV5-5 and TRBJ2-7, with D maybe TRBD1 (6 bases). V lost 2 bases and J 3 bases, leaving 9 bases between the germline ends. Germline loops: CDR1 SGHKS, CDR2 YYEKEE (reference sequence). CDR3 size: 13 residues. CDR3 loop: CASSLKGVYEQYF. In DNA, the CDR3 is TGTGCCAGCAGCTTAAAGGGGGTCTACGAGCAGTACTTC.

This chain uses TRBV7-2 with TRBJ2-7; D gene ambiguous. Germline V CDR1 and CDR2: SGHTA, FQGNSA. There are 13 residues in the CDR3. V lost 6 bases and J lost 1, with 10 bases in between. The CDR3: CASSVYPSYEQYF. In DNA, the CDR3 is TGTGCCAGCAGTGTTTACCCGTCCTACGAGCAGTACTTC.

V and J are TRBV7-2 and TRBJ1-2; the D is unclear. The CDR3 extends over 11 amino acids. Trimming removed 1 base at V and 7 bases at J, with 4 bases between. The germline gives CDR1 SGHTA, CDR2 FQGNSA. CDR3: CASSLVLGYTF. The CDR3, as DNA: TGTGCCAGCAGCTTAGTCCTTGGCTACACCTTC.

V is TRBV5-1 and J is TRBJ2-5; the D gene is possibly TRBD2 (5 bases). This CDR3 has 15 residues. The V gene's germline CDR1 is SGHRS and CDR2 YFSETQ. V lost 0 bases and J lost 4, with 13 bases in between. The CDR3 is CASSLGAVPRETQYF. Here the CDR3 DNA reads TGCGCCAGCAGCTTGGGAGCGGTCCCGCGAGAGACCCAGTACTTC. Drawing the rest from reference TRBV5-1 and TRBJ2-5, the complete variable domain is KAGVTQTPRYLIKTRGQQVTLSCSPISGHRSVSWYQQTPGQGLQFLFEYFSETQRNKGNFPGRFSGRQFSNSRSEMNVSTLELGDSALYLCASSLGAVPRETQYFGPGTRLLVL.

The chain joins TRBV18 to TRBJ2-7; 9 nucleotides match TRBD2. The germline V gene has CDR1 KGHSH and CDR2 LQKENI. The CDR3 runs 15 residues. V dropped 2 bases and J dropped 4; count of bases not matched to a gene: 6. CDR3 nucleotide sequence: TGTGCCAGCTCACCATCAGCGGGAGGCCTATACGAGCAGTACTTC. It encodes CASSPSAGGLYEQYF.

The J gene is TRBJ1-5, the V gene TRBV6-1; tentatively, D is TRBD1 (5 bases). V lost 5 bases to trimming and J lost 5 bases, with 16 bases between them. CDR3 length: 15 residues. In germline, CDR1 is MNHNS, CDR2 SASEGT. CDR3 loop: CASSQEGAGYQPQHF. In nucleotides, the CDR3 is TGTGCCAGCAGTCAAGAAGGGGCAGGGTATCAGCCCCAGCATTTT.

This rearrangement joins TRBV9 to TRBJ2-3, with 7 bases aligning to TRBD1. The CDR3 spans 15 residues. Germline values: CDR1 SGDLS, CDR2 YYNGEE. The junction had 2 bases not matched to a gene; V was cut back by 0 bases and J by 1 base. The CDR3 spells CASSVVGGRTDTQYF. In DNA form, the CDR3 reads TGTGCCAGCAGCGTAGTAGGGGGCCGCACAGATACGCAGTATTTT. The variable domain in full, with the rest retrieved from reference TRBV9 and TRBJ2-3, is DSGVTQTPKHLITATGQRVTLRCSPRSGDLSVYWYQQSLDQGLQFLIQYYNGEERAKGNILERFSAQQFPDLHSELNLSSLELGDSALYFCASSVVGGRTDTQYFGPGTRLTVL.

The genes are TRBV28 and TRBJ2-5; D may match TRBD1 or TRBD2 (6 bases each). The J call may not be correct, given that the DNA end is closer to TRBJ2-7. CDR3 length: 15 amino acids. Germline CDR1 is MDHEN and CDR2 is SYDVKM. CDR3 protein: CASSLPGAPRNEQYF. The CDR3 nucleotides are TGTGCCAGCAGTTTACCGGGGGCGCCTAGAAACGAGCAGTACTTC.

The V call is TRBV5-5, the J call TRBJ2-1; a weak D match, TRBD2 (6 bases). V shed 2 bases and J shed 0 bases, with 9 bases lying between them. Per the germline V gene, CDR1 is SGHKS and CDR2 is YYEKEE (reference sequence). The CDR3 has 15 residues. Here the CDR3 reads CASSFGSFSYNEQFF. CDR3 DNA: TGTGCCAGCAGCTTCGGGAGTTTCTCCTACAATGAGCAGTTCTTC.

The chain combines TRBV7-3 with TRBJ2-7; D perhaps matches TRBD1 (6 bases). With 5 bases removed from V and 4 bases from J, the gap between germline ends came to 21 bases. The CDR3 sequence is 16 residues long. Looked up from germline, CDR1 is SGHTA and CDR2 is FQGTGA. The CDR3 spells CASSQLPPGHGYEQYF. The CDR3 region has the DNA TGTGCCAGCAGCCAACTCCCGCCGGGACACGGGTACGAGCAGTACTTC.

The rearrangement links TRBV4-2 to TRBJ2-2; 7 nucleotides agree with TRBD1. Germline CDR1 is LGHNA and CDR2 is YNFKEQ. This CDR3 is built from 12 residues. The trim removed 6 bases at V and 7 bases at J, leaving 2 bases unmatched. This chain's CDR3 is CASRYRGGELFF. In DNA form, the CDR3 reads TGTGCCAGCAGGTACAGGGGCGGGGAGCTGTTTTTT.

The gene calls are TRBV6-5 and TRBJ1-1; D not resolved. Germline loops: CDR1 MNHEY, CDR2 SVGAGI. The ends were cut back, 4 bases at V and 3 bases at J, with 9 bases in the middle. CDR3 length: 13 residues. As DNA, the CDR3 is TGTGCCAGCAGTTCCGGACGGGACACTGAAGCTTTCTTT. It encodes CASSSGRDTEAFF.

The chain couples TRBV7-3 to TRBJ2-7; 9 bases align to TRBD1. Germline CDR1 and CDR2: SGHTA and FQGTGA. The CDR3 consists of 16 residues. V lost 1 base to trimming and J lost 4 bases; unmatched junction nucleotides: 8. The CDR3 DNA reads TGTGCCAGCAGCTTAAGGCCCCTGACAGGGGGATACGAGCAGTACTTC. It translates to CASSLRPLTGGYEQYF.

The CDR3 protein is CASSMGLAGGNEQFF. The CDR3 DNA sequence: TGTGCCAGTAGTATGGGGCTAGCGGGAGGCAATGAGCAGTTCTTC. The chain is built from TRBV19 and TRBJ2-1; the match to TRBD2 covers 11 bases. This CDR3 comprises 15 residues. From germline, CDR1 is LNHDA and CDR2 SQIVND (reference sequence). The V gene end was trimmed by 3 bases and the J gene end by 6 bases; junction bases not matched to a gene: 4.

The gene calls are TRBV11-2 and TRBJ1-2, with 9 bases aligning to TRBD1. With 3 bases clipped from V and 8 bases from J, the junction kept 1 base outside the gene matches. The CDR3 covers 12 residues. The germline CDR1 and CDR2 sequences are SGHAT and FQNNGV. The CDR3 bases are TGTGCCAGCAGCTTGGGACAGGGAGGCTACACCTTC. Protein sequence: CASSLGQGGYTF.